These T cell receptor beta chains were read from a single sample in a study of response to subunit inactivated influenza vaccine. TCRdb analysed the RT-PCR reads with MiXCR anew, one entry per CDR3 protein. The profile shows 500,000 to 750,000 distinct CDR3 sequences, 11% to 15% of them singletons. Sample: PBMCs from blood, taken 12 days after vaccination. All receptors derive from a man aged 45-65 years who received an inactivated influenza vaccine. CDR3s include the opening cysteine and the closing phenylalanine or tryptophan. Each record gives: CDR3 DNA, CDR3 protein, J gene, clone size, V gene, D gene. D genes are given only for firm matches. Some rows mark clone size as missing; the rest say once, few, many or name a class of expanded clone.

TGTGCCAGCAGCGTAAACAGGGCCTTCTCCTACGAGCAGTACTTC CASSVNRAFSYEQYF TRBJ2-7 - TRBV9 -
TGTGCCAGCACCCGTGAGACAGGGGGCCTTACTGAAGCTTTCTTT CASTRETGGLTEAFF TRBJ1-1 - TRBV12-3/TRBV12-4 TRBD1
TGCAGTGCTAGAGATCAGGCAGGGATTTACAATGAGCAGTTCTTC CSARDQAGIYNEQFF TRBJ2-1 many TRBV20-1 -
TGTGCCAGCAGCTTTTCGGGGGGAGGAATTAGTGAGCAGTTCTTC CASSFSGGGISEQFF TRBJ2-1 few TRBV5-6 TRBD2
TGCGCCAGCAGATGGACGGCCAGCACAGATACGCAGTATTTT CASRWTASTDTQYF TRBJ2-3 many TRBV5-1 -
TGCGCCAGCAGCCAAGCTGTTCCGGGACATAATAACTATGGCTACACCTTC CASSQAVPGHNNYGYTF TRBJ1-2 many TRBV4-3 -
TGTGCCAGCAGAACTCCACGAGGGGCCTACAATGAGCAGTTCTTC CASRTPRGAYNEQFF TRBJ2-1 few TRBV11-2 -
TGCGCCAGCAGCTTGGTGGGGACAGGGGAGTCCGGGGAGCTGTTTTTT CASSLVGTGESGELFF TRBJ2-2 few TRBV5-1 TRBD1
TGTGCCAGCAGTTATGATGGATGGGCGAGCACAGATACGCAGTATTTT CASSYDGWASTDTQYF TRBJ2-3 many TRBV5-5 -
TGCGCCAGCAGCGCCTCACAGGGAGGCGAGACCCAGTACTTC CASSASQGGETQYF TRBJ2-5 few TRBV5-1 -
TGTGCCAGCAGCTTAGGCCAGGGGAGATCCTACAATGAGCAGTTCTTC CASSLGQGRSYNEQFF TRBJ2-1 - TRBV11-2 -
TGTGCCAGCTTACTACAGGGCAACACAGATACGCAGTATTTT CASLLQGNTDTQYF TRBJ2-3 - TRBV7-8 -
TGTGCCAGCAGTCCGGCGGAGTTTAGGGACAACGCGAACACCGGGGAGCTGTTTTTT CASSPAEFRDNANTGELFF TRBJ2-2 few TRBV12-3/TRBV12-4 -
TGCAGCGTCATACAGGGGCTCCAAGAGACCCAGTACTTC CSVIQGLQETQYF TRBJ2-5 - TRBV29-1 TRBD1
TGTGCCAGCGGGACAGAACCCTACGAGCAGTACTTC CASGTEPYEQYF TRBJ2-7 few TRBV28 TRBD1
TGTGCCAGCAGTGGAGACGGGTTCTATGGCTACACCTTC CASSGDGFYGYTF TRBJ1-2 - TRBV6-1 -
TGCAGTGCTAGAGATAGACATGGGTACCAAGAGACCCAGTACTTC CSARDRHGYQETQYF TRBJ2-5 - TRBV20-1 -
TGCGCCAGCAGACAGGGGGCGGGTAATGAAAAACTGTTTTTT CASRQGAGNEKLFF TRBJ1-4 - TRBV4-3 TRBD1
TGTGCCAGCAGTACTGACAGGGAAGGGACTAGACAGCAGTACTTC CASSTDREGTRQQYF TRBJ2-7 - TRBV12-3/TRBV12-4 -
TGCAGTGCTAACAGTCCGCTCGAGCAGTACTTC CSANSPLEQYF TRBJ2-7 few TRBV20-1 -
TGTGCCAGCAGCCATCGTAGCGGGAGGGAGACCCAGTACTTC CASSHRSGRETQYF TRBJ2-5 few TRBV3-1 TRBD2
TGTGCCAGCAGCCGGGACTTGGACCGGAGCTCCTACGAGCAGTACTTC CASSRDLDRSSYEQYF TRBJ2-7 - TRBV6-2/TRBV6-3 -